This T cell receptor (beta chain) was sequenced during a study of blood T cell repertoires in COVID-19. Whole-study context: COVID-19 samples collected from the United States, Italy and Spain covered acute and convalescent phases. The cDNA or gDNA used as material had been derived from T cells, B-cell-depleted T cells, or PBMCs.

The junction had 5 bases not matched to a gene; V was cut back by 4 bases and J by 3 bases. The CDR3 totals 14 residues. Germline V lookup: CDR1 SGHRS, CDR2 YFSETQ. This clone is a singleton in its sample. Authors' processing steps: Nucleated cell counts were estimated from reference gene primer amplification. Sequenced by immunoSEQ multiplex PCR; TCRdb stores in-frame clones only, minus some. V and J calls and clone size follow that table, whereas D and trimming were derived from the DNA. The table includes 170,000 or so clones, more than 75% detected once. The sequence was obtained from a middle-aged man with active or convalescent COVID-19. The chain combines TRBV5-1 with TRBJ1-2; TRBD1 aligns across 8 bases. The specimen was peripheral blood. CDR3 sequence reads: CASSPGTGDYGYTF. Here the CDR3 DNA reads TGCGCCAGCAGCCCGGGGACAGGCGACTATGGCTACACCTTC.